The present T cell receptor beta chain was sequenced within a study of cytomegalovirus exposure and HLA in healthy donors (dated 2017 in TCRdb). Notes on the research overall: A later analysis indicated that the 120 or so validation repertoires were generated on the platform also employed for the approximately 670 repertoires of the first cohort. Besides the first cohort of roughly 700 subjects, a separate validation cohort made up of over 100 different subjects was used. High-throughput TCR immunosequencing, statistical association of individual TCRs with disease status, and machine learning were combined to predict cytomegalovirus infection status. The study was designed to test whether signatures of past pathogen exposure could be identified by cataloging public T cell receptors.

CDR1 and CDR2 were assigned from the germline V gene as SGHTA and FQGNSA. Taken from cysteine to phenylalanine, the CDR3 has 15 residues. This entry keeps only the CDR3 DNA: 45 bases, framed from base 1. Compared with germline, V lacks 5 bases and J lacks 12 bases; bases without a gene match: 12. Overall results and qualifications from the work: All 120 or so repertoires were used to score co-occurrence in the validation cohort in a later analysis, because that analysis had no HLA typing for the cohort. A few of the identified cytomegalovirus-associated TCR beta chains were confirmed in vitro to be specific for cytomegalovirus antigens. It was suggested by the authors that the approach could potentially be generalized to other disease states and immunological phenotypes. Most TCR sequences were observed very rarely across donors, whereas some public TCRs were present in many individuals. Cytomegalovirus status was reported to be diagnosed by the classifier with high specificity and sensitivity in both the original and validation cohorts. Of the cluster scores, approximately 95% were above 0 in a later analysis, which found that TCRs clustered in the first cohort also tended to co-occur in the roughly 130 validation repertoires. The study listed 150 to 200 TCR beta chains as associated with cytomegalovirus.

Comments on this clone: The specificity of this receptor is unknown. One base away there is no much larger clone; base qualities are not given.

The donors belonged to the validation cohort of 90 to 150 subjects, which was separate from the roughly 700-subject first cohort. The library was prepared using the immunoSEQ multiplex PCR assay. Concerning the study's data processing: A statistical classification framework was developed to diagnose cytomegalovirus status using the catalog of TCR beta chain sequences. TCRdb re-hosts the immuneACCESS table, in-frame sequences only. Its copies lack some clones; in the studies checked, an unresolved V gene accounts for under half of them, and the cause for the rest is not known. V, J and clone size are taken as reported in that table, and D and trimming were inferred from the DNA itself. This sample gives 250,000 to 350,000 clones in total; around 87% of them show up just once. Of the sample, over 0.85% falls within the top ten clones.

The sequenced sample was PBMCs. The receptor's source is a woman younger than 35 in good health and CMV-seronegative. The receptor chain draws on TRBV7-2 and TRBJ2-1; 11 bases in between match TRBD2. The nucleotide sequence is TGTGCCAGCAGCCAAGAGGTAGCGGGAGGGGGGGGGCAGTTCTTC. Translated, this gives CASSQEVAGGGGQFF.